This TCR beta chain appears in the sequencing data of a study of blood T cell repertoires in COVID-19. After removal of 4 bases from V and 2 bases from J, the junction contained 4 bases not matched to a gene. Germline CDR1 is KGHDR and CDR2 is SFDVKD. The CDR3 is 16 residues long. The repertoire was sequenced with immunoSEQ multiplex PCR; TCRdb's copy has only in-frame clones and lacks some. Of approximately 200,000 clones in the sample, approximately 78% were seen once. The receptor was derived from a man in his forties or fifties who had recovered from COVID-19. The V gene is TRBV24-1, the J gene TRBJ2-1, with TRBD1 matching over 10 bases. The specimen was PBMCs or T cells enriched from blood (not recorded which). The CDR3 nucleotides read TGTGCCACCAGTGAACCGGGACAGGGGACCTACAATGAGCAGTTCTTC. Encoded protein: CATSEPGQGTYNEQFF.